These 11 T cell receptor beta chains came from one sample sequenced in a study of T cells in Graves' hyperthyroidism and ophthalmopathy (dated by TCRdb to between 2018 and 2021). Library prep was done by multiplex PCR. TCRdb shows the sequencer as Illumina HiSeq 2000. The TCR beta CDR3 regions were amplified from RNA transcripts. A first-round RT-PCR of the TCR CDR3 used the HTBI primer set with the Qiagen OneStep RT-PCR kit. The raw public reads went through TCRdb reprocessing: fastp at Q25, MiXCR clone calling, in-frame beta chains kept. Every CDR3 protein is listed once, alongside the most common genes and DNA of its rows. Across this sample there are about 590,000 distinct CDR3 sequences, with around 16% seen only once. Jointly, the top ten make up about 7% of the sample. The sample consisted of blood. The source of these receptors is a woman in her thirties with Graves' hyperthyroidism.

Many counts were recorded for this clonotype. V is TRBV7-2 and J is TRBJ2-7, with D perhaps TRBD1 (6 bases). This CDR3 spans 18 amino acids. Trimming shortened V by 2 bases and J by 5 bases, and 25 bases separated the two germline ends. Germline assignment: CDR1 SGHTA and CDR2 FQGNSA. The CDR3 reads CASSLYPVLVGAGNEQYF. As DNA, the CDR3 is TGTGCCAGCAGCTTATATCCCGTCCTTGTGGGGGCTGGGAACGAGCAGTACTTC.

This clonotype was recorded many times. The DNA of the CDR3 is TGTGCCAGCACCTCAGGGAACCAGCCCCAGCATTTT. Residues: CASTSGNQPQHF. The rearrangement joins TRBV6-2 or TRBV6-3 to TRBJ1-5; tentatively, D is TRBD1 (5 bases). Germline values: CDR1 MNHEY, CDR2 SVGEGT. The CDR3 is 12 amino acids. Trimming shortened V by 7 bases and J by 7 bases, and 11 bases separated the two germline ends.

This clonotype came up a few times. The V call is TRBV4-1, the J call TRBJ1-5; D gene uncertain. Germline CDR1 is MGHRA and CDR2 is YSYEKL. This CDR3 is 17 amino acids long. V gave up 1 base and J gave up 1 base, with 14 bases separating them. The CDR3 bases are TGCGCCAGCAGCCAAGCAACAAGGATCCGCAGCAATCAGCCCCAGCATTTT. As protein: CASSQATRIRSNQPQHF.

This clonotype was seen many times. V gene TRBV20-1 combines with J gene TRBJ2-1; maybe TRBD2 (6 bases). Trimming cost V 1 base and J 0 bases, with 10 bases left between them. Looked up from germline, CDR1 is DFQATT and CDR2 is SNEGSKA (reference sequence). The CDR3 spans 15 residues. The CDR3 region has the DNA TGCAGTGCTAGAGCGCGGGGAAGCTCCTACAATGAGCAGTTCTTC. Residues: CSARARGSSYNEQFF.

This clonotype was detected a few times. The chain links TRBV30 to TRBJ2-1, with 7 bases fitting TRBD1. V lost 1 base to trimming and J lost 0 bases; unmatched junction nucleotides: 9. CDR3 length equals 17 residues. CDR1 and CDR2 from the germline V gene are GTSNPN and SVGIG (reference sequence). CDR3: CAWSGPPAGGSYNEQFF. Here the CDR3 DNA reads TGTGCCTGGAGTGGTCCGCCGGCAGGGGGCTCCTACAATGAGCAGTTCTTC. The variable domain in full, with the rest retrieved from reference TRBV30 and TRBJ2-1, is SQTIHQWPATLVQPVGSPLSLECTVEGTSNPNLYWYRQAAGRGLQLLFYSVGIGQISSEVPQNLSASRPQDRQFILSSKKLLLSDSGFYLCAWSGPPAGGSYNEQFFGPGTRLTVL.

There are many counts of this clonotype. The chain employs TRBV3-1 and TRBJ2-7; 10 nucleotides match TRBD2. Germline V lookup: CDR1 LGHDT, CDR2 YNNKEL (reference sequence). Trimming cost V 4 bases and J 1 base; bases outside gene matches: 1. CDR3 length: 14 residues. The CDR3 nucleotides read TGTGCCAGCAGCCCACTAGCGGGGTCCTACGAGCAGTACTTC. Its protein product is CASSPLAGSYEQYF.

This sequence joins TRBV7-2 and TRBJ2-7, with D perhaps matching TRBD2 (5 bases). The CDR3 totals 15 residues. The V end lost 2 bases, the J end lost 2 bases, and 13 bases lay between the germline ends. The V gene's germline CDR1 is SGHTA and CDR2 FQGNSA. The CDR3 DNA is TGTGCCAGCAGCTTATCCACTAGGCAAGCCTACGAGCAGTACTTC. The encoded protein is CASSLSTRQAYEQYF.

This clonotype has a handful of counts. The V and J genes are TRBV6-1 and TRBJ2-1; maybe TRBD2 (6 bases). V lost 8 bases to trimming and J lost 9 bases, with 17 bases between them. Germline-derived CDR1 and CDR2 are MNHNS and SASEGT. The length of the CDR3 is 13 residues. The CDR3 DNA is TGTGCCAGCGGGTGGGACTTGGTCGGTGAGCAGTTCTTC. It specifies CASGWDLVGEQFF.

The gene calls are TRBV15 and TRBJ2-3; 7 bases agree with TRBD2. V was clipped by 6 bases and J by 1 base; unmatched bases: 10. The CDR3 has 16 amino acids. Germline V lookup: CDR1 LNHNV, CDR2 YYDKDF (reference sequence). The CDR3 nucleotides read TGTGCCACCAGGATAGCGGGCAACGAGGGCACAGATACGCAGTATTTT. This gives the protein CATRIAGNEGTDTQYF. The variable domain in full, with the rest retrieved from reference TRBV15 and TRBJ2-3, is DAMVIQNPRYQVTQFGKPVTLSCSQTLNHNVMYWYQQKSSQAPKLLFHYYDKDFNNEADTPDNFQSRRPNTSFCFLDIRSPGLGDTAMYLCATRIAGNEGTDTQYFGPGTRLTVL.

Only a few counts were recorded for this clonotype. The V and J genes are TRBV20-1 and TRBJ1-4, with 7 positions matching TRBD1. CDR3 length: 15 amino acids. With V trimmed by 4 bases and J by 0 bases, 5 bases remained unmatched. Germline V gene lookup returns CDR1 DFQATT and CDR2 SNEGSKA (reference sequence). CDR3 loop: CSAKGAAATNEKLFF. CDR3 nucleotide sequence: TGCAGTGCTAAGGGGGCCGCCGCAACTAATGAAAAACTGTTTTTT.

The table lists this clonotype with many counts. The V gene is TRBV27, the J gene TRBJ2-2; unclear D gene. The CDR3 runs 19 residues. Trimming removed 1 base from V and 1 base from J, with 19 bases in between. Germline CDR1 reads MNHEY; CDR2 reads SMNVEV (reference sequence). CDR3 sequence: CASSLLGPRVLGNTGELFF. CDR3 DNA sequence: TGTGCCAGCAGTTTATTAGGTCCCCGGGTCCTAGGGAACACCGGGGAGCTGTTTTTT.